This T cell receptor (beta chain) was observed in a study of OX40 agonist ivuxolimab in advanced cancers. About the research overall: Three partial responders included one hepatocellular carcinoma patient and two cutaneous melanoma patients.

The table came from immunoSEQ multiplex PCR; TCRdb's copy has only in-frame clones and leaves some out. The profile covers more than 13,000 clones, with over 70% appearing a single time and 30% to 45% taken by the ten largest. Germline-derived CDR1 and CDR2 are LGHNA and YSLEER. CDR3 length: 15 residues. V was pared by 0 bases and J by 7 bases, with 13 bases between. With respect to this clone: Its antigen remains unknown.

Study results and limitations: Certain nonresponding patients likewise had low normalized T-cell clonal expansion.

This clonotype originated in an adult with an advanced solid tumor such as melanoma, head and neck, liver or kidney cancer. This specimen was CD4+ or CD8+ T cells sorted from blood, taken in a trial of the OX40 agonist ivuxolimab. This chain links TRBV4-3 with TRBJ1-3, with TRBD1 as a possible D gene (5 bases). CDR3 sequence: CASSQDRGWGNTIYF. The CDR3 DNA reads as TGCGCCAGCAGCCAAGACCGGGGGTGGGGGAACACCATATATTTT.